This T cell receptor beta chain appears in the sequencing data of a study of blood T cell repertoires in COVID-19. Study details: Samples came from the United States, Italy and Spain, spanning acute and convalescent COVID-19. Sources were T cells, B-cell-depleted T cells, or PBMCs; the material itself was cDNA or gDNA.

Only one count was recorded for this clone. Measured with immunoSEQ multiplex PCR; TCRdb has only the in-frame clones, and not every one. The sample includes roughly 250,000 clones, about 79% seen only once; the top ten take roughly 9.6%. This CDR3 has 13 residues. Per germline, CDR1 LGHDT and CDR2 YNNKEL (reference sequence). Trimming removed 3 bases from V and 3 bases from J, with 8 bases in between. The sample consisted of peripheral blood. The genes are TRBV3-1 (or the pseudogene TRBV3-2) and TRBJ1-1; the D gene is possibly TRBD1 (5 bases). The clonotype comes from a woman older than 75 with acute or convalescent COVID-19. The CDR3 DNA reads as TGTGCCAGCAGCCAGGGGCCGTACACTGAAGCTTTCTTT. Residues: CASSQGPYTEAFF.